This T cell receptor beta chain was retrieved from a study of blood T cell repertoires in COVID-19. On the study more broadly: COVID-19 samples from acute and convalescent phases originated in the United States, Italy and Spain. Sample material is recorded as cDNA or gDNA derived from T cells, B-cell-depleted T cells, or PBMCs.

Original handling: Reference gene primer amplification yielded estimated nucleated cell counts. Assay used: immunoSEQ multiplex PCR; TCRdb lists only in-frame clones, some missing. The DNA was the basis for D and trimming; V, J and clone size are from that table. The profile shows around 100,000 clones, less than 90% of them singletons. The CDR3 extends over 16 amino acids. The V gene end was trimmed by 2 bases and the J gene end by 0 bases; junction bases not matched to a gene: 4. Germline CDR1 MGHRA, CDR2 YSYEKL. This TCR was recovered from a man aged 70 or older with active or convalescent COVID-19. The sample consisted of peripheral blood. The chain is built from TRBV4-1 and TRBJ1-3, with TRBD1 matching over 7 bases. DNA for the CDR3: TGCGCCAGCAGCCAACCGACAGGGAGCTCTGGAAACACCATATATTTT. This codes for CASSQPTGSSGNTIYF.